This T cell receptor (beta chain) was documented in a study of T cells in localized non-small cell lung cancer. Profiled with immunoSEQ multiplex PCR; TCRdb holds only in-frame clones, not every one. The table lists 1,500 to 2,500 clones, 20% to 25% of them singletons. Looked up from germline, CDR1 is SGHNT and CDR2 is YENEEA. This CDR3 is 15 amino acids long. J was trimmed by 2 bases and V by 5 bases; bases with no gene match: 6. The source was lung tumor tissue, collected before any cancer treatment. The rearrangement joins TRBV11-3 to TRBJ2-7; 10 positions agree with TRBD1. The receptor was derived from a woman aged 35-75 years with stage I lung adenocarcinoma. CDR3 in DNA: TGTGCCAGCAGCCCCACCGGGACAGGGGCCTACGAGCAGTACTTC. It encodes CASSPTGTGAYEQYF.